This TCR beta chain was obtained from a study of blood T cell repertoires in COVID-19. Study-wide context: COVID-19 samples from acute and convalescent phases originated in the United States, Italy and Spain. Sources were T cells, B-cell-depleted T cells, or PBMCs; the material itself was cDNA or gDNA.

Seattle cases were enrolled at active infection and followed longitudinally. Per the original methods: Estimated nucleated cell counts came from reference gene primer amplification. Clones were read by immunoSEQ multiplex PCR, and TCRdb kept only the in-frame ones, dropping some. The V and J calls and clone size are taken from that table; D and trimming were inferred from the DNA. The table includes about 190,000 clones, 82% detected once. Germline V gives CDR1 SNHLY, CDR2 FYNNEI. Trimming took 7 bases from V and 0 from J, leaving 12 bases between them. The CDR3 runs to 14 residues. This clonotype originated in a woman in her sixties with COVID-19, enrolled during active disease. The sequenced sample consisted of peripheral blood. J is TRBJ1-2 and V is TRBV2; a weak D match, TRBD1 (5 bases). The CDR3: CASTRTRANYGYTF. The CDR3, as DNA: TGTGCCAGCACCCGGACACGCGCTAACTATGGCTACACCTTC.